This paragraph reports one T cell receptor (beta chain). Its target is unknown. CDR1 and CDR2 from the germline V gene are DFQATT and SNEGSKA (reference sequence). CDR3 length: 15 residues. The sample belongs to a study of monozygotic twins with inflammatory bowel disease. Whole-study results and caveats: Especially with disease activity, IBD patients had fewer clonotypes in common with others than healthy twins did.

TCRdb reprocessed the 5' RACE reads; each CDR3 protein has one entry and no DNA is given. Recorded for this sample: hundreds of thousands of distinct CDR3 sequences. Unfractionated whole blood yielded total RNA, and T cells were not sorted. The TCR originated in a human donor with ulcerative colitis or Crohn's disease, or a healthy co-twin of an affected twin (not recorded which). Material for sequencing was blood. V usage is TRBV20-1 and J usage is TRBJ2-2; TCRdb's D call of TRBD1 is untestable without DNA. The CDR3 is CSAPDRTGSTGELFF.